This T cell receptor (beta chain) appears in the sequencing data of a study of T cell responses to AZD1222 COVID-19 vaccine. Germline V gene data show CDR1 as SGHNT and CDR2 as YENEEA. V was clipped by 0 bases and J by 9 bases; unmatched bases: 7. The CDR3 totals 15 residues. Study-level results: Following two doses of AZD1222, Spike-specific TCR breadth and depth rose.

TCRdb keeps only in-frame clones here, not all; method: immunoSEQ multiplex PCR. Here the sample spans some 94,000 clones, roughly nine tenths being singletons. Details on this clone: Its antigen is undetermined.

Sequencing was performed on peripheral blood, taken on day 0 of AZD1222 vaccination. The sequence was obtained from an adult in good health. This chain joins TRBV11-3 and TRBJ2-1; 8 bases fit TRBD2. As DNA, the CDR3 is TGTGCCAGCAGCTTAGAAAGCGGGAGTTCTGGTGAGCAGTTCTTC. Translated, it gives CASSLESGSSGEQFF.